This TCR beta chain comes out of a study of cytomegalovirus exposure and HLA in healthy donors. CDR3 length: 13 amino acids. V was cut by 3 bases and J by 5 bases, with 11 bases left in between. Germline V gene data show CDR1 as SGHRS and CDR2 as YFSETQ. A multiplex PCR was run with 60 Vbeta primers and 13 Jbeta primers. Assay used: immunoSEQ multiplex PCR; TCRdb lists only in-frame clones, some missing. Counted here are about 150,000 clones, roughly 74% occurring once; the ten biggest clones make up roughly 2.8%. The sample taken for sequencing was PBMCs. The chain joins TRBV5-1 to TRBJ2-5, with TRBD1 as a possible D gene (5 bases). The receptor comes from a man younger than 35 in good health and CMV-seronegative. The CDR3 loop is CASSSQGEETQYF. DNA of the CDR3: TGCGCCAGCAGCTCGCAGGGTGAGGAGACCCAGTACTTC.